This T cell receptor beta chain was recovered during a study of OX40 agonist ivuxolimab in advanced cancers. Broader study findings: A proportion of nonresponders additionally exhibited low normalized T-cell clonal expansion.

CDR1 is SGHKS and CDR2 is YYEKEE in the germline V gene (reference sequence). V lost 3 bases and J lost 3, with 21 bases in between. This CDR3 spans 17 amino acids. Sequencing used immunoSEQ multiplex PCR; TCRdb keeps in-frame clones, though not all of them. The sample carries about 64,000 clones, around 88% recorded once. A note on this clone: Its target is unknown.

Sequenced here: CD4+ or CD8+ T cells sorted from blood, sampled in a trial of the OX40 agonist ivuxolimab. The sequence was collected from an adult with an advanced solid tumor such as melanoma, head and neck, liver or kidney cancer. V is TRBV5-5 and J is TRBJ1-1, with D possibly matching TRBD1 (6 bases). As DNA, the CDR3 is TGTGCCAGCAGCTCCCTAGGATCTCGGAAGGGGGACACTGAAGCTTTCTTT. Its translation is CASSSLGSRKGDTEAFF.